This TCR beta chain was sequenced for a study of shared T cell receptors in the human thymus. The protocol was immunoSEQ multiplex PCR, while the TCRdb copy is restricted to in-frame clones and leaves out a portion. Among about 380,000 clones listed, more than 85% were seen once. CDR3 size: 13 residues. V was clipped by 6 bases and J by 7 bases, with 15 bases between them. Germline V CDR1 and CDR2: SGHRS, YFSETQ. The sequenced sample was thymocytes. The V and J genes are TRBV5-1 and TRBJ2-3; D possibly corresponds to TRBD2 (6 bases). This receptor was taken from a human donor. The CDR3 region has the DNA TGCGCCAGCACCAGCCCCCGGGGGAATACGCAGTATTTT. Amino acid sequence: CASTSPRGNTQYF.